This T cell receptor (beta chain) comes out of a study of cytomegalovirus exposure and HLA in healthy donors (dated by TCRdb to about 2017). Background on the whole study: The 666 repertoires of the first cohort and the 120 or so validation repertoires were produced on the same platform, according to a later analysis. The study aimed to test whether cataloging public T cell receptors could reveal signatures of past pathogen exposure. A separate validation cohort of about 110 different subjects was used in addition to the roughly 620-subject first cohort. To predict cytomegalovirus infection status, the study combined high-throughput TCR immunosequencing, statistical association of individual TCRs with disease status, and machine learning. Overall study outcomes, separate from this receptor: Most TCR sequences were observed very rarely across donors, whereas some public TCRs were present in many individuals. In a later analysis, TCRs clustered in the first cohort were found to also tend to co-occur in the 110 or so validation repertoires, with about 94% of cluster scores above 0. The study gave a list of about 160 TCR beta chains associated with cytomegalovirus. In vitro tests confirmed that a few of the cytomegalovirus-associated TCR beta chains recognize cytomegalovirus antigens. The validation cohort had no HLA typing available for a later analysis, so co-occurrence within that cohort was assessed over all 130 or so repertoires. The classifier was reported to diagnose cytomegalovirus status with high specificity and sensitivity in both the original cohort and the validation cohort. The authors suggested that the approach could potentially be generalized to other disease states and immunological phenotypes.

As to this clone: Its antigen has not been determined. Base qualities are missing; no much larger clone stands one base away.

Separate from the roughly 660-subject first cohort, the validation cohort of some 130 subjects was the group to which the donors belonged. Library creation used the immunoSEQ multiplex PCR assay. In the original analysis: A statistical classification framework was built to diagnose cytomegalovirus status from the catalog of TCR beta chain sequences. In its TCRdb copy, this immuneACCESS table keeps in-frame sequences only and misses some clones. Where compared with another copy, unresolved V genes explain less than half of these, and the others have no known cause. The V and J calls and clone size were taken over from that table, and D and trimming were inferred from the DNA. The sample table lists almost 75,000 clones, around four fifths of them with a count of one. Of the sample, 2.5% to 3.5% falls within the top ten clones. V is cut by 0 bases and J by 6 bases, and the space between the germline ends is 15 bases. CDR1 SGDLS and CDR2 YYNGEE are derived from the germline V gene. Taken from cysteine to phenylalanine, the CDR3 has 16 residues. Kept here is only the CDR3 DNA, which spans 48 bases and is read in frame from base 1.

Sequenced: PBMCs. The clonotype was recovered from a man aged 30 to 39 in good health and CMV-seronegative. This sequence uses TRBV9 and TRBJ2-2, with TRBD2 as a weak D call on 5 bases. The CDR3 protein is CASSVGGSVVAGELFF. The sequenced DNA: TGTGCCAGCAGCGTAGGGGGTAGCGTAGTAGCCGGGGAGCTGTTTTTT.